Here is one T cell receptor (beta chain) with its context. Its antigen remains undetermined. No qualities accompany the bases; no much larger clone lies one base away. Library prep was done by the immunoSEQ multiplex PCR assay. On the study's bioinformatics: To diagnose cytomegalovirus status from the catalog of TCR beta chain sequences, a statistical classification framework was built. TCRdb took over this immuneACCESS table, retaining in-frame rearrangements with V and J assigned. Such tables are incomplete; in checked studies, under half of the missing clones stem from an unresolved V gene, and the remainder is unexplained. V, J and clone size are those of that table, while D and trimming were read from the DNA. The sample data list roughly 250,000 clones, and almost 90% of these were observed just once. The top ten clones comprise 0.35% to 0.45% of the sample. Donors formed part of the validation cohort, which comprised about 120 subjects and was distinct from the first cohort of some 700 subjects.

These data are taken from a study of cytomegalovirus exposure and HLA in healthy donors (dated by TCRdb to about 2017). Broadly, across the study: According to a later analysis, one platform produced both the 120 validation repertoires and the 720 or so repertoires of the first cohort. High-throughput TCR immunosequencing, statistical association of individual TCRs with disease status, and machine learning were combined to predict cytomegalovirus infection status. The aim of the study was to test whether cataloging public T cell receptors could identify signatures of past pathogen exposure. Besides the first cohort of some 670 subjects, a separate validation cohort made up of 90 to 150 different subjects was used. The research as a whole found: In a later analysis, TCRs clustered in the first cohort were found to also tend to co-occur in the 130 or so validation repertoires, with approximately 95% of cluster scores above 0. While some public TCRs were present in many individuals, most TCR sequences turned up only very rarely across donors. According to the authors, the approach could potentially be generalized to other disease states and immunological phenotypes. The study listed 150 to 200 TCR beta chains as associated with cytomegalovirus. In both the original and validation cohorts, the classifier was reported to diagnose cytomegalovirus status with high specificity and sensitivity. In vitro tests confirmed that a few of the cytomegalovirus-associated TCR beta chains recognize cytomegalovirus antigens. The validation cohort had no HLA typing available for a later analysis, so co-occurrence within that cohort was assessed over all 120 or so repertoires.

The CDR3, cysteine through phenylalanine, is 15 amino acids long. Of all the DNA, just the CDR3 is kept, 45 bases in frame from base 1. The germline V end is reduced by 2 bases and the J end by 5 bases; junction bases left unmatched: 7. The germline V gene supplies CDR1 SGHTA and CDR2 FQGNSA. The clonotype originates from a woman between 18 and 29 years old in good health and CMV-seronegative. Specimen: PBMCs. This sequence uses TRBV7-2 and TRBJ1-2; 8 bases in the middle match TRBD1. The CDR3 here reads CASSLLWTGLYGYTF. At the DNA level, the sequence is TGTGCCAGCAGCTTATTATGGACAGGGTTGTATGGCTACACCTTC. Supplemented by the reference TRBV7-2 and TRBJ1-2 proteins around the CDR3, the complete variable domain is GAGVSQSPSNKVTEKGKDVELRCDPISGHTALYWYRQSLGQGLEFLIYFQGNSAPDKSGLPSDRFSAERTGGSVSTLTIQRTQQEDSAVYLCASSLLWTGLYGYTFGSGTRLTVV.